The T cell receptor beta chain described here comes from a study of blood T cell repertoires in COVID-19 (dated by TCRdb to between 2020 and 2021). With regard to the full study: Samples covering the acute and convalescent phases of COVID-19 were provided by collaborators in the United States, Italy and Spain. Subjects who had been exposed to COVID-19, were actively infected with it, or had recovered from it provided the deeply sampled blood TCRbeta repertoires that made up the dataset. The prospective study material was composed of cDNA or gDNA derived from T cells, B-cell-depleted T cells, or PBMCs. The repertoires were released in a freely available public database intended as a resource for research on the immune response to SARS-CoV-2. Sample metadata almost always included a de-identified subject ID, COVID-19 status, age in years and sex. Where HLA class I and class II types were available, the types were taken from metadata supplied by the sample provider, not from assay-based typing. Samples came from the ongoing ImmuneRACE study (first 160 participants) plus 1,254 subjects from 6 global collaborators.

Overall study outcomes, separate from this receptor: The amount of clinical and demographic metadata varied by source and participant and was provided uncurated.

The junction shows trimming of 1 base on V and 4 bases on J, and the gene matches do not reach 14 bases of it. CDR1 and CDR2 were assigned from the germline V gene as SGHVS and FNYEAQ. Inclusive of the bounding cysteine and phenylalanine, the CDR3 is 18 residues long. CDR3 DNA is the only sequence kept; it has 54 bases, read in frame from the first base. The immunoSEQ Assay, a bias-controlled multiplex PCR, was used to amplify TCRbeta CDR3 regions from genomic DNA. In the authors' own workflow: Within the assay, amplification of reference gene primers was used to estimate how many nucleated cells each sample contained. To quantify the absolute abundance of each unique TCRbeta CDR3 rearrangement, sequence reads were collapsed and filtered. For each sample, productive Simpson clonality was calculated as the square root of Simpson's diversity index over productive rearrangements. The source is immuneACCESS, and TCRdb retained only in-frame sequences with V and J called. Part of the clones is not carried over; for the studies checked, unresolved V genes explain less than half of this, and the remainder is unexplained. The V and J calls and the clone size are those of that table, but D and trimming were determined from the DNA. Across this sample there are about 120,000 clones, with over 80% seen only once. The top ten clones comprise roughly 4.4% of the sample.

Note on this clone: The specificity of this receptor is unknown. No qualities accompany the bases; no much larger clone lies one base away.

Whole blood was collected in K2EDTA tubes by collaborating institutions according to the institutions' own protocols. Collaborator samples were shipped for TCRbeta analysis as frozen whole blood, isolated PBMCs, or DNA extracted from either sample type. The receptor was derived from a woman aged 45-65 years with acute or convalescent COVID-19. The sequenced sample consisted of peripheral blood. The receptor chain draws on TRBV7-6 and TRBJ1-1, with 8 central nucleotides matching TRBD1. The bases are TGTGCCAGCAGCTTAGACACTCCTACAGGGGGAAGTGGCACTGAAGCTTTCTTT. It codes for CASSLDTPTGGSGTEAFF.